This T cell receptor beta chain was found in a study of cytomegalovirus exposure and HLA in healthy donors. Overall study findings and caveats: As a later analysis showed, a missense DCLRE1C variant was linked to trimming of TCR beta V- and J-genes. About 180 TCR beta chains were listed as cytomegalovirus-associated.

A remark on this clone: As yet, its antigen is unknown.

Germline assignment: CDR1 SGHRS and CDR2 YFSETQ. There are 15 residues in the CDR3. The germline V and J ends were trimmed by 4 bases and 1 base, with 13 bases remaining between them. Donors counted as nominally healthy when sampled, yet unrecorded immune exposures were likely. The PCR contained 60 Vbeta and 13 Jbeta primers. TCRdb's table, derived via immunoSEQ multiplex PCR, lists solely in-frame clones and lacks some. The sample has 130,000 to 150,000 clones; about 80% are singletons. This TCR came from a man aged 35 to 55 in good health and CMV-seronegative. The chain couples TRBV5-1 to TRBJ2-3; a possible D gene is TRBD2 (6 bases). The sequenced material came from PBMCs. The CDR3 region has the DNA TGCGCCAGCAGCCTCCGGGGGATACGCACAGATACGCAGTATTTT. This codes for CASSLRGIRTDTQYF.